Below, 10 T cell receptor beta chains from the same sample are listed, as sequenced in a study of T cell changes during pregnancy in multiple sclerosis. Using immunoSEQ multiplex PCR, the repertoire was profiled, and TCRdb retains in-frame clones only, with some absent. Here the sample spans 65,000 to 85,000 clones, roughly 90% being singletons. The sequencing used peripheral blood, collected in the second trimester of pregnancy. The receptors derive from a female donor with multiple sclerosis, enrolled in a pregnancy study.

The rearrangement links TRBV6-6 to TRBJ1-1; D call uncertain. Germline CDR1 and CDR2: MNHNY and SVGAGI (reference sequence). The CDR3 covers 14 residues. Trimming removed 2 bases at V and 12 bases at J, with 19 bases between. The CDR3 sequence: CASSYPSPEGPTFF. CDR3 nucleotide sequence: TGTGCCAGCAGTTACCCCTCCCCGGAGGGCCCAACTTTCTTT.

The V call is TRBV9, the J call TRBJ1-3, with D unclear. The germline V gene encodes CDR1 SGDLS and CDR2 YYNGEE. The V end lost 0 bases, the J end lost 3 bases, and 7 bases lay between the germline ends. The CDR3 has 14 residues. The CDR3, as DNA: TGTGCCAGCAGCGTAGGGCAGGATGGAAACACCATATATTTT. This sequence encodes CASSVGQDGNTIYF.

The chain joins TRBV11-3 to TRBJ1-1; TRBD1 is a possible D gene (5 bases). This CDR3 comprises 14 residues. Germline V gene data show CDR1 as SGHNT and CDR2 as YENEEA. Deletions cut 5 bases from V and 1 base from J, with 11 bases between. CDR3 loop: CASSPNQGNTEAFF. The DNA for the CDR3 is TGTGCCAGCAGCCCAAATCAGGGGAACACTGAAGCTTTCTTT.

The rearrangement links TRBV5-1 to TRBJ2-3, with 14 bases lining up with TRBD2. Germline loops: CDR1 SGHRS, CDR2 YFSETQ. This CDR3 comprises 18 residues. J lost 1 base, V lost 3 bases, and 7 bases had no gene match. CDR3 nucleotides: TGCGCCAGCAGCTCCCGGACTAGCGGGGGGAGCGGCACAGATACGCAGTATTTT. Its protein is CASSSRTSGGSGTDTQYF.

This chain uses TRBV27 with TRBJ2-3; D is possibly TRBD2 (6 bases). From germline, CDR1 is MNHEY and CDR2 SMNVEV (reference sequence). CDR3 size: 15 residues. V lost 4 bases to trimming and J lost 0 bases, with 11 bases between them. This chain's CDR3 is CASSSSGGSTDTQYF. The CDR3 region has the DNA TGTGCCAGCAGTTCCAGTGGAGGGAGCACAGATACGCAGTATTTT.

V usage is TRBV7-6 and J usage is TRBJ2-2; 8 bases match TRBD1. Germline V gives CDR1 SGHVS, CDR2 FNYEAQ. With V trimmed by 8 bases and J by 5 bases, 4 bases remained unmatched. This CDR3 spans 13 amino acids. CDR3 nucleotides: TGTGCCAGCCAAACAGGGGGTACCGGGGAGCTGTTTTTT. This encodes CASQTGGTGELFF.

The rearrangement joins TRBV5-6 to TRBJ1-1, with 7 bases aligning to TRBD1. This CDR3 spans 16 amino acids. Germline trimming cut 0 bases from V and 5 bases from J; bases unmatched to any gene: 10. Germline assignment: CDR1 SGHDT and CDR2 YYEEEE. The CDR3 DNA follows: TGTGCCAGCAGCTTGGCCAGCAGGGGGATGTTAACTGAAGCTTTCTTT. It codes for CASSLASRGMLTEAFF.

V gene TRBV12-5 combines with J gene TRBJ1-1; 7 bases line up with TRBD1. V trimming: 1 base; J trimming: 5 bases; junction bases outside the gene matches: 1. The germline V gene encodes CDR1 LGHNT and CDR2 FRNRAP. The CDR3 contains 13 residues. Here the CDR3 reads CASGLARGTEAFF. The CDR3 coding sequence is TGTGCTAGTGGTTTGGCCAGGGGGACTGAAGCTTTCTTT. Variable domain in full (rest from reference TRBV12-5 and TRBJ1-1): DARVTQTPRHKVTEMGQEVTMRCQPILGHNTVFWYRQTMMQGLELLAYFRNRAPLDDSGMPKDRFSAEMPDATLATLKIQPSEPRDSAVYFCASGLARGTEAFFGQGTRLTVV.

This rearrangement joins TRBV6-1 to TRBJ1-5, with 7 positions matching TRBD1. Germline V lookup: CDR1 MNHNS, CDR2 SASEGT. V gave up 6 bases and J gave up 2 bases; unmatched junction bases: 4. The CDR3 has 14 residues. As DNA, the CDR3 is TGTGCCAGCAGCCCCACAGGGGGCAATCAGCCCCAGCATTTT. Translation: CASSPTGGNQPQHF.

The gene calls are TRBV6-5 and TRBJ1-2, with unresolved D. CDR3 length equals 14 residues. Per germline, CDR1 MNHEY and CDR2 SVGAGI. V dropped 6 bases and J dropped 1 base, with 12 bases sitting between them. The CDR3 coding sequence is TGTGCCAGCAGCCAGGTCCCCAATAACTATGGCTACACCTTC. Amino acids: CASSQVPNNYGYTF.